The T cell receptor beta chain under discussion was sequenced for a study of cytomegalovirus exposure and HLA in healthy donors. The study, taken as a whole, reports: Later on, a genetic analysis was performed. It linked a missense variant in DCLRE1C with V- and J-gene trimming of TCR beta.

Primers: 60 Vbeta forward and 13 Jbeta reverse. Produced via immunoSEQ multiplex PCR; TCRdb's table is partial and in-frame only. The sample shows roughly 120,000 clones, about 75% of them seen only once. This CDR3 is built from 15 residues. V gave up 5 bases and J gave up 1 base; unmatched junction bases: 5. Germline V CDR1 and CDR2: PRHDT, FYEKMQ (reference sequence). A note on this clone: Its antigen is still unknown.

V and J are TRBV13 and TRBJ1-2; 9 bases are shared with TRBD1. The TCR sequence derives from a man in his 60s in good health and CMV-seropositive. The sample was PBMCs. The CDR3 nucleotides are TGTGCCAGCAGCACCCTGGGACAGGGTAACTATGGCTACACCTTC. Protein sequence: CASSTLGQGNYGYTF.